Presented here are 27 T cell receptor beta chains from one specimen sequenced in a study of regulatory and conventional T cells in RAG deficiency. Data came from immunoSEQ multiplex PCR; TCRdb stores just in-frame clones and leaves some out. The profile covers 25,000 to 30,000 clones, with about 95% appearing a single time and 0.15% to 0.2% taken by the ten largest. Blood CD4+ CD25-low CD127-high conventional T cells supplied the genomic DNA template. These data were likewise used in another study, on regulatory T cells. That study reports: The primer mix had 52 TRBV and 13 TRBJ primers.

Sequences were obtained from CD25- CD4+ T cells sorted from blood. The receptor set was obtained from a human donor in good health.

The rearrangement links TRBV6-1 to TRBJ1-5, with 7 bases fitting TRBD1. The CDR3 extends over 15 amino acids. Unmatched junction bases numbered 8, after V lost 6 bases and J lost 3 bases. The germline gives CDR1 MNHNS, CDR2 SASEGT. In DNA form, the CDR3 reads TGTGCCAGCAGGCATCAACAGGGGCTCAATCAGCCCCAGCATTTT. Translating it yields CASRHQQGLNQPQHF.

The rearrangement joins TRBV7-7 to TRBJ2-3, with 8 bases fitting TRBD1. CDR3 length equals 16 residues. CDR1 is SSHAT, CDR2 FNYEAQ, per germline (reference sequence). V gave up 5 bases and J gave up 3 bases; unmatched junction bases: 10. CDR3 bases: TGTGCCAGCAGCCCGGACAGGGTATCAAGTACAGATACGCAGTATTTT. Translated, it gives CASSPDRVSSTDTQYF.

The rearrangement links TRBV5-1 to TRBJ2-7; D perhaps matches TRBD2 (5 bases). Germline V gives CDR1 SGHRS, CDR2 YFSETQ. Trimming cost V 1 base and J 2 bases, with 10 bases left between them. The CDR3 has 14 residues. The CDR3 is CASSLSGTAYEQYF. CDR3 nucleotide sequence: TGCGCCAGCAGCTTGAGCGGCACCGCCTACGAGCAGTACTTC.

The chain couples TRBV23-1 to TRBJ1-2, with D possibly TRBD1 on 6 matching bases. TRBV23-1 is an open reading frame whose function is uncertain. This CDR3 spans 12 amino acids. Deletions cut 6 bases from V and 8 bases from J, with 13 bases between. CDR3 sequence reads: CASSDRSPGYTF. CDR3 nucleotides: TGCGCCAGCAGCGACAGGTCACCGGGCTACACCTTC.

In the case of this clone: The sample has other DNA sequences that encode this CDR3 too. The chain has TRBV19 and TRBJ2-2, with D perhaps matching TRBD1 (6 bases). Germline V CDR1 and CDR2: LNHDA, SQIVND (reference sequence). The V end was cut by 3 bases, the J end by 5 bases, with 16 bases between. The CDR3 extends over 16 amino acids. The CDR3 DNA is TGTGCCAGTAGTATGGCCTCAGGGGTGTTGACCGGGGAGCTGTTTTTT. Translation gives CASSMASGVLTGELFF.

This chain uses TRBV14 with TRBJ1-2; D remains ambiguous. Trimming took 6 bases from V and 7 from J, leaving 18 bases between them. Germline lookup yields CDR1 SGHDN and CDR2 FVKESK. This CDR3 region has 14 residues. CDR3 sequence: CASRPHAAAVGYTF. Here the CDR3 DNA reads TGTGCCAGCAGGCCCCATGCAGCGGCGGTTGGCTACACCTTC.

The chain uses TRBV27 and TRBJ1-1, with TRBD1 identical over 9 bases. Germline trimming cut 3 bases from V and 4 bases from J; bases unmatched to any gene: 12. Germline V gives CDR1 MNHEY, CDR2 SMNVEV (reference sequence). CDR3 size: 17 residues. CDR3 sequence (DNA): TGTGCCAGCAGTTTGACGACAGGGGGGAACCGGGGCACTGAAGCTTTCTTT. Translating gives CASSLTTGGNRGTEAFF.

The CDR3 sequence: CASRGPREGAYEQFF. In DNA form, the CDR3 reads TGTGCCAGCAGAGGTCCAAGGGAGGGAGCATACGAGCAGTTCTTC. The V call is TRBV6-6, the J call TRBJ2-1; 7 positions match TRBD2. With V trimmed by 6 bases and J by 10 bases, 15 bases remained unmatched. The CDR3 totals 15 residues. CDR1 and CDR2 (germline): MNHNY, SVGAGI (reference sequence).

This sequence joins TRBV19 and TRBJ1-1; 7 positions match TRBD1. The V segment lost 4 bases and the J segment 8 bases; nucleotides outside the gene matches: 7. The CDR3 consists of 13 residues. Per germline, CDR1 LNHDA and CDR2 SQIVND (reference sequence). The CDR3 loop is CASSTRTGAEAFF. Written as DNA, the CDR3 is TGTGCCAGTAGTACTAGGACAGGCGCAGAAGCTTTCTTT.

The V call is TRBV6-1, the J call TRBJ1-5, with D unresolved. The CDR3 runs 12 residues. Germline V lookup: CDR1 MNHNS, CDR2 SASEGT. The ends were cut back, 6 bases at V and 2 bases at J, with 5 bases in the middle. This CDR3 is CASRGGNQPQHF. The CDR3 DNA reads as TGTGCCAGCAGGGGCGGCAATCAGCCCCAGCATTTT.

The V gene is TRBV28, the J gene TRBJ1-2; D gene unclear. V was trimmed by 6 bases and J by 5 bases, leaving 13 bases between them. Germline-derived CDR1 and CDR2 are MDHEN and SYDVKM. The CDR3 runs to 13 residues. CDR3 sequence: CASSPPGYYGYTF. The CDR3 DNA reads as TGTGCCAGCAGCCCCCCGGGGTATTATGGCTACACCTTC.

The chain has TRBV5-1 and TRBJ1-3; maybe TRBD1 (5 bases). CDR3 length: 14 residues. Trimming took off 2 bases at V and 2 bases at J, with 8 bases between the two ends. CDR1 and CDR2 (germline): SGHRS, YFSETQ. The CDR3 loop is CASSFGGAGNTIYF. The CDR3 coding sequence is TGCGCCAGCAGCTTCGGGGGGGCTGGAAACACCATATATTTT.

The chain links TRBV7-3 to TRBJ2-2; 8 nucleotides agree with TRBD1. CDR1 and CDR2 (germline): SGHTA, FQGTGA. CDR3 size: 16 residues. Unmatched junction bases numbered 7, after V lost 6 bases and J lost 1 base. The CDR3 region is CASSLRGPLNTGELFF. CDR3 DNA sequence: TGTGCCAGCAGTCTCAGGGGGCCCTTGAACACCGGGGAGCTGTTTTTT. The complete variable domain, with remaining parts taken from reference TRBV7-3 and TRBJ2-2, reads GAGVSQTPSNKVTEKGKYVELRCDPISGHTALYWYRQSLGQGPEFLIYFQGTGAADDSGLPNDRFFAVRPEGSVSTLKIQRTERGDSAVYLCASSLRGPLNTGELFFGEGSRLTVL.

The chain is built from TRBV5-1 and TRBJ2-1; D remains unclear. The V gene lost 0 bases and the J gene lost 7 bases, with 14 bases spanning the gap. The CDR3 contains 15 residues. Germline V gene sequence: CDR1 SGHRS, CDR2 YFSETQ. The CDR3 sequence is CASSLAETEMNEQFF. CDR3 bases: TGCGCCAGCAGCTTGGCCGAGACGGAGATGAATGAGCAGTTCTTC.

The V call is TRBV5-1, the J call TRBJ2-7; 7 positions agree with TRBD2. Germline-derived CDR1 and CDR2 are SGHRS and YFSETQ. J was trimmed by 0 bases and V by 0 bases; bases with no gene match: 3. This CDR3 has 15 amino acids. CDR3 DNA sequence: TGCGCCAGCAGCTTGGCGGCGGGGGTCTCCTACGAGCAGTACTTC. It yields the protein CASSLAAGVSYEQYF. The full variable domain, rest sourced from reference TRBV5-1 and TRBJ2-7, is KAGVTQTPRYLIKTRGQQVTLSCSPISGHRSVSWYQQTPGQGLQFLFEYFSETQRNKGNFPGRFSGRQFSNSRSEMNVSTLELGDSALYLCASSLAAGVSYEQYFGPGTRLTVT.

The chain couples TRBV5-6 to TRBJ2-7, with a possible D match to TRBD1 (6 bases). The CDR3 length is 13 residues. Trimming took off 1 base at V and 1 base at J, with 6 bases between the two ends. In germline, CDR1 is SGHDT, CDR2 YYEEEE. The CDR3 bases are TGTGCCAGCAGCTTGACAGGGTCCTACGAGCAGTACTTC. This gives the protein CASSLTGSYEQYF.

The J gene is TRBJ2-7, the V gene TRBV7-9; 11 positions agree with TRBD1. Germline V gene data show CDR1 as SEHNR and CDR2 as FQNEAQ (reference sequence). The trim removed 4 bases at V and 2 bases at J, leaving 4 bases unmatched. This CDR3 has 15 residues. CDR3 in DNA: TGTGCCAGCAGCTCCCCGGGACAGGGGGCCTACGAGCAGTACTTC. Translated, it gives CASSSPGQGAYEQYF.

This chain connects TRBV6-4 to TRBJ2-5; D may be TRBD2 (5 bases). CDR3 length: 14 residues. Germline CDR1 is MRHNA and CDR2 is SNTAGT. Trimming pared 0 bases from V and 5 bases from J, leaving 10 bases between. The CDR3 here is CASSDSFSVETQYF. CDR3 DNA: TGTGCCAGCAGTGACTCGTTTAGCGTGGAGACCCAGTACTTC.

CDR3 bases: TGTGCCAGCAGTTCCGGACTAGCGGGGGTTCAGGATGAGCAGTTCTTC. Translation gives CASSSGLAGVQDEQFF. The chain has TRBV27 and TRBJ2-1; 13 bases line up with TRBD2. From germline, CDR1 is MNHEY and CDR2 SMNVEV (reference sequence). V lost 4 bases, J lost 8 bases, and 8 bases stayed unmatched. This CDR3 contains 16 residues.

The chain's CDR3 is CASSPSVSYEQYF. CDR3 sequence (DNA): TGTGCCAGCAGCCCGTCGGTGTCCTACGAGCAGTACTTC. This chain uses TRBV7-2 with TRBJ2-7; no reliable D call. Trimming stripped 5 bases from V and 1 base from J, with 9 bases between. Germline CDR1 is SGHTA and CDR2 is FQGNSA. This CDR3 has 13 residues.

V and J are TRBV5-4 and TRBJ1-6, with D maybe TRBD1 (6 bases). Trimming shortened V by 3 bases and J by 10 bases, and 17 bases separated the two germline ends. The V gene's germline CDR1 is SGHNT and CDR2 YYREEE (reference sequence). This CDR3 is 15 amino acids long. The CDR3 DNA sequence: TGTGCCAGCAGCTCAAGACAGGTACCGGGGTCACCCCTCCACTTT. It codes for CASSSRQVPGSPLHF. Based on the CDR3 plus reference TRBV5-4 and TRBJ1-6, the full variable domain is ETGVTQSPTHLIKTRGQQVTLRCSSQSGHNTVSWYQQALGQGPQFIFQYYREEENGRGNFPPRFSGLQFPNYSSELNVNALELDDSALYLCASSSRQVPGSPLHFGNGTRLTVT.

V and J are TRBV30 and TRBJ2-2; 9 nucleotides align to TRBD1. The germline V gene encodes CDR1 GTSNPN and CDR2 SVGIG (reference sequence). The V gene end was trimmed by 7 bases and the J gene end by 2 bases; junction bases not matched to a gene: 20. The CDR3 sequence is 19 residues long. The CDR3 region has the DNA TGTGCCTTATACCCTCAGGGGGACAGGGTTTCCGAAAACACCGGGGAGCTGTTTTTT. Translated, it gives CALYPQGDRVSENTGELFF.

This rearrangement joins TRBV11-3 to TRBJ2-5; 7 bases map to TRBD1. Losses at the gene ends were 5 bases for V and 5 bases for J; bases not matched to a gene: 11. CDR3 length: 15 residues. CDR1 and CDR2 (germline): SGHNT, YENEEA. The CDR3 reads CASSPHGGRGETQYF. CDR3 DNA sequence: TGTGCCAGCAGCCCACATGGTGGCAGGGGGGAGACCCAGTACTTC. Complete variable domain (other parts from reference TRBV11-3 and TRBJ2-5): EAGVVQSPRYKIIEKKQPVAFWCNPISGHNTLYWYLQNLGQGPELLIRYENEEAVDDSQLPKDRFSAERLKGVDSTLKIQPAELGDSAVYLCASSPHGGRGETQYFGPGTRLLVL.

The chain combines TRBV7-6 with TRBJ2-5, with 14 bases fitting TRBD2. The CDR3 runs 16 residues. In germline, CDR1 is SGHVS, CDR2 FNYEAQ. The V and J ends lost 5 bases and 2 bases, in that order; junction bases with no gene match: 4. Written as DNA, the CDR3 is TGTGCCAGCAGCCAGGGACTAGCGGGGGCTCAAGAGACCCAGTACTTC. Translated: CASSQGLAGAQETQYF.

This clone has only one observation. The rearrangement joins TRBV7-6 to TRBJ1-1; 8 nucleotides line up with TRBD1. The CDR3 length is 16 residues. Germline CDR1 and CDR2: SGHVS and FNYEAQ. Trimming took 5 bases from V and 3 from J; bases not matched to a gene: 11. CDR3 sequence reads: CASSPRTGSLDTEAFF. In DNA, the CDR3 is TGTGCCAGCAGCCCCCGGACAGGGTCGTTGGACACTGAAGCTTTCTTT.

V and J are TRBV29-1 and TRBJ2-1; 11 bases map to TRBD2. This CDR3 has 16 amino acids. The germline V gene encodes CDR1 SQVTM and CDR2 ANQGSEA. Trimming removed 6 bases from V and 7 bases from J; junction bases left unmatched: 14. The CDR3 spells CSVTGTSGLGRNEQFF. Written as DNA, the CDR3 is TGCAGCGTCACCGGGACTAGCGGACTTGGGCGGAATGAGCAGTTCTTC.

The chain is built from TRBV5-5 and TRBJ2-7; perhaps TRBD2 as D (6 bases). V was pared by 4 bases and J by 2 bases, with 16 bases between. The CDR3 runs 15 residues. Germline CDR1 and CDR2: SGHKS and YYEKEE (reference sequence). The CDR3 here is CASSRGSGIPYEQYF. The CDR3 nucleotides read TGTGCCAGCAGCCGGGGGTCGGGTATCCCCTACGAGCAGTACTTC.